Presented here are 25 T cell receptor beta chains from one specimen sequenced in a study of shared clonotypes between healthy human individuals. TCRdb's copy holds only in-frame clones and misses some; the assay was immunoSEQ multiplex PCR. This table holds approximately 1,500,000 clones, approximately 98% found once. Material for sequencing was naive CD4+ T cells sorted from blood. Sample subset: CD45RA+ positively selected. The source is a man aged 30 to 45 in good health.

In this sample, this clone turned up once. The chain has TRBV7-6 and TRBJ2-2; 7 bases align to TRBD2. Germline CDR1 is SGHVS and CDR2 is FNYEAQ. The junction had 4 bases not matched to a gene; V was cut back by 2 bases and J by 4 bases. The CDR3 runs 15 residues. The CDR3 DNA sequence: TGTGCCAGCAGCTTACTGACGGGAGGCACCGGGGAGCTGTTTTTT. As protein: CASSLLTGGTGELFF.

The CDR3 region is CASRIIGPNNEQFF. The CDR3 nucleotides read TGCGCCAGCAGGATAATAGGACCGAATAATGAGCAGTTCTTC. This sequence joins TRBV5-1 and TRBJ2-1, with D unclear. The germline gives CDR1 SGHRS, CDR2 YFSETQ. This CDR3 is built from 14 residues. Trimming cost V 5 bases and J 7 bases, with 16 bases left between them.

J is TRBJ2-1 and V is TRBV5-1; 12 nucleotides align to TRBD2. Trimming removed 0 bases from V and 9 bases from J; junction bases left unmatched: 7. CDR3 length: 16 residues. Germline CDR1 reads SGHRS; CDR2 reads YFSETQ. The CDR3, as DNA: TGCGCCAGCAGCTTGGGGACTAGCGGGACCGTCGGTGAGCAGTTCTTC. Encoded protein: CASSLGTSGTVGEQFF.

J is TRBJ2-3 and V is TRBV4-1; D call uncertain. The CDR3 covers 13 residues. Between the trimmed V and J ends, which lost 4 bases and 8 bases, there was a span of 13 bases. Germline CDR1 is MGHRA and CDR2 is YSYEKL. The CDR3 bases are TGCGCCAGCAGCCTCGCTTACCCAGGTACGCAGTATTTT. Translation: CASSLAYPGTQYF.

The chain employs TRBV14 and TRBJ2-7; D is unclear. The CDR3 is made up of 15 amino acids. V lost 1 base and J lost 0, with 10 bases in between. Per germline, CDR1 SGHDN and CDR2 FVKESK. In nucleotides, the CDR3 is TGTGCCAGCAGCCAAGGATACGGGCCCTCCTACGAGCAGTACTTC. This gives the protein CASSQGYGPSYEQYF.

In nucleotides, the CDR3 is TGTGCCAGCAGCGAGCAGGGTGGACTAGCCAAAAACATTCAGTACTTC. It encodes CASSEQGGLAKNIQYF. V is TRBV4-2 and J is TRBJ2-4; D is perhaps TRBD1 or TRBD2 (5 bases each). The V gene's germline CDR1 is LGHNA and CDR2 YNFKEQ. Trimming removed 5 bases from V and 0 bases from J, with 14 bases in between. The CDR3 spans 16 residues.

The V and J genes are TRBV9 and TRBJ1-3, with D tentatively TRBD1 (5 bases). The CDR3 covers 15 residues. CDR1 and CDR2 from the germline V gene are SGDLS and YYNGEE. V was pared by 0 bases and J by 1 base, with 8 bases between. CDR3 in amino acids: CASSVDPGSGNTIYF. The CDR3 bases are TGTGCCAGCAGCGTAGACCCAGGGTCTGGAAACACCATATATTTT.

The CDR3: CASSSDRGNDEQYF. Here the CDR3 DNA reads TGTGCCAGCAGCTCTGACAGGGGGAACGACGAGCAGTACTTC. The V call is TRBV5-4, the J call TRBJ2-7, with TRBD1 matching over 9 bases. Losses at the gene ends were 3 bases for V and 5 bases for J; bases not matched to a gene: 6. The CDR3 length is 14 residues. Germline CDR1 is SGHNT and CDR2 is YYREEE (reference sequence). Looking up the rest from reference TRBV5-4 and TRBJ2-7 gives the full variable domain: ETGVTQSPTHLIKTRGQQVTLRCSSQSGHNTVSWYQQALGQGPQFIFQYYREEENGRGNFPPRFSGLQFPNYSSELNVNALELDDSALYLCASSSDRGNDEQYFGPGTRLTVT.

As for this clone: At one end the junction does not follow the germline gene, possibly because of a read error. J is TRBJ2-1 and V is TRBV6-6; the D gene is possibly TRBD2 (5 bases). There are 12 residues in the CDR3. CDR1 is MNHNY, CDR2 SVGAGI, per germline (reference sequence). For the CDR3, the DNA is TGCCCTCTAGGGAGCGACCACAATGAGCAGTTCTTC. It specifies CPLGSDHNEQFF.

CDR3 protein: CASSPRGGFIGGANTGELFF. The CDR3 DNA follows: TGTGCCAGCTCACCTCGCGGGGGTTTTATCGGCGGTGCGAACACCGGGGAGCTGTTTTTT. The rearrangement uses TRBV18 and TRBJ2-2; 7 bases align to TRBD2. J gave up 0 bases and V 3 bases, and 16 bases lay outside the gene matches. CDR1 is KGHSH, CDR2 LQKENI, per germline. CDR3 length: 20 amino acids.

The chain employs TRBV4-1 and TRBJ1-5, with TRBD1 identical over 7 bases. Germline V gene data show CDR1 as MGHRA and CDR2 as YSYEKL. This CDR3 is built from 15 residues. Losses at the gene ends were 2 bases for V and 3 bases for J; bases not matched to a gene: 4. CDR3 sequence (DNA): TGCGCCAGCAGCCAACCGGACAGGTACAATCAGCCCCAGCATTTT. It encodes CASSQPDRYNQPQHF.

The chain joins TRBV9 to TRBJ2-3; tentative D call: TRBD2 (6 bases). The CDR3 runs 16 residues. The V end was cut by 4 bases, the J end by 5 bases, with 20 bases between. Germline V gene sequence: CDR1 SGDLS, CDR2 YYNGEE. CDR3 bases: TGTGCCAGCAGCCCGATGGGAGCGGCGCGGGGAGATACGCAGTATTTT. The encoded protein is CASSPMGAARGDTQYF.

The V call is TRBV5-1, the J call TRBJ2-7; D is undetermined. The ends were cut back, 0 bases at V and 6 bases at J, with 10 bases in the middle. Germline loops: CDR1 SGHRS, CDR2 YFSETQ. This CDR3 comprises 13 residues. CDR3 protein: CASSLAGTSEQYF. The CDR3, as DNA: TGCGCCAGCAGCTTGGCGGGTACGAGCGAGCAGTACTTC.

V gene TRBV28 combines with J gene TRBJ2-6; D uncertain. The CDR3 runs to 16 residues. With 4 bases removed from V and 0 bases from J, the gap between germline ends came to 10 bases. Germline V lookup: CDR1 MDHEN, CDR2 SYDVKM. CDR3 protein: CASSYYLPSGANVLTF. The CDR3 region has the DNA TGTGCCAGCAGTTACTACCTCCCCTCTGGGGCCAACGTCCTGACTTTC.

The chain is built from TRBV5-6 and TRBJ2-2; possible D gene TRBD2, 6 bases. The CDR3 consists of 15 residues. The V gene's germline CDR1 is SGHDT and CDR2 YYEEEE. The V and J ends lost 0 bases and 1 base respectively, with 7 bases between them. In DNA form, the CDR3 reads TGTGCCAGCAGCTTGGTTAGCGGGAACACCGGGGAGCTGTTTTTT. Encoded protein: CASSLVSGNTGELFF.

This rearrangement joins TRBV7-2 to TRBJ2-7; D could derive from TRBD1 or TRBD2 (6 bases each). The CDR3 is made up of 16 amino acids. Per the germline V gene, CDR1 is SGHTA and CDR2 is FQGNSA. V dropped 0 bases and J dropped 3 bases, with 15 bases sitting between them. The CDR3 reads CASSLAGASEGYEQYF. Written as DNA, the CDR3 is TGTGCCAGCAGCTTAGCGGGGGCTAGCGAGGGCTACGAGCAGTACTTC. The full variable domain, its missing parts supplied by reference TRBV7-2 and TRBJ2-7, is GAGVSQSPSNKVTEKGKDVELRCDPISGHTALYWYRQSLGQGLEFLIYFQGNSAPDKSGLPSDRFSAERTGGSVSTLTIQRTQQEDSAVYLCASSLAGASEGYEQYFGPGTRLTVT.

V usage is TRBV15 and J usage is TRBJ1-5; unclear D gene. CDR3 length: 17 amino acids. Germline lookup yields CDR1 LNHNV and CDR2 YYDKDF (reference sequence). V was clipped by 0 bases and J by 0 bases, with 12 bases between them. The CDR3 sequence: CATSRDGRMNSNQPQHF. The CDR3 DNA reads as TGTGCCACCAGCAGAGACGGCAGGATGAATAGCAATCAGCCCCAGCATTTT. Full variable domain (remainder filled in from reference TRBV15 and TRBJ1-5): DAMVIQNPRYQVTQFGKPVTLSCSQTLNHNVMYWYQQKSSQAPKLLFHYYDKDFNNEADTPDNFQSRRPNTSFCFLDIRSPGLGDTAMYLCATSRDGRMNSNQPQHFGDGTRLSIL.

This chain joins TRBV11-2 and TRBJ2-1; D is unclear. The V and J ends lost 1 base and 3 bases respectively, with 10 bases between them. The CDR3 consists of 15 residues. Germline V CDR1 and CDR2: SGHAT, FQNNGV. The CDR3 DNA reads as TGTGCCAGCAGCTTAGGGCCATTAGGCTACAATGAGCAGTTCTTC. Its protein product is CASSLGPLGYNEQFF.

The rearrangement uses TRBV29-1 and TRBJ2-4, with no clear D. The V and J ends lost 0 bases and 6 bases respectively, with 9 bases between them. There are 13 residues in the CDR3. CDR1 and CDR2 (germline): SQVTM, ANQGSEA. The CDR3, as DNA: TGCAGCGTTGAAGACCCTTCTAGAAACATTCAGTACTTC. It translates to CSVEDPSRNIQYF.

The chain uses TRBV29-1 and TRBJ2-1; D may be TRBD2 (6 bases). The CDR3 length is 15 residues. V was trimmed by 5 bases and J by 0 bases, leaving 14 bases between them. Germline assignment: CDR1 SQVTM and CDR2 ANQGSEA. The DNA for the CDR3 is TGCAGCGTTTCTGGCGGGGAAAGCTCCTACAATGAGCAGTTCTTC. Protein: CSVSGGESSYNEQFF.

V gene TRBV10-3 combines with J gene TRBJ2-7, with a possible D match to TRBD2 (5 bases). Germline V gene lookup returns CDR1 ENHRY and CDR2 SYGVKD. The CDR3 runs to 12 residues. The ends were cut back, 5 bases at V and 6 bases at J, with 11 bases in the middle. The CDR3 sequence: CAISHTRGEQYF. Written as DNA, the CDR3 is TGTGCCATCAGTCACACCCGGGGCGAGCAGTACTTC.

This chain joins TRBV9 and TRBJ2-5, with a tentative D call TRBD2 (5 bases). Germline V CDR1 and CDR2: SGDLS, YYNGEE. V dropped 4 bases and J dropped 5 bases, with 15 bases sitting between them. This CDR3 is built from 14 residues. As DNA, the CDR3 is TGTGCCAGCAGCCCCCGGACTCATGGGGAGACCCAGTACTTC. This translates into CASSPRTHGETQYF. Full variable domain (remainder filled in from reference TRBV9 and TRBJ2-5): DSGVTQTPKHLITATGQRVTLRCSPRSGDLSVYWYQQSLDQGLQFLIQYYNGEERAKGNILERFSAQQFPDLHSELNLSSLELGDSALYFCASSPRTHGETQYFGPGTRLLVL.

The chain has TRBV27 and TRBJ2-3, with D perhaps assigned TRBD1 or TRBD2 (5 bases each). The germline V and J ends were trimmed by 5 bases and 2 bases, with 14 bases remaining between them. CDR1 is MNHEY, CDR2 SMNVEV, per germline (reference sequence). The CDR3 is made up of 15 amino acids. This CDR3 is CASSGLAGATDTQYF. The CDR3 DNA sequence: TGTGCCAGCAGTGGGCTAGCTGGGGCCACAGATACGCAGTATTTT.

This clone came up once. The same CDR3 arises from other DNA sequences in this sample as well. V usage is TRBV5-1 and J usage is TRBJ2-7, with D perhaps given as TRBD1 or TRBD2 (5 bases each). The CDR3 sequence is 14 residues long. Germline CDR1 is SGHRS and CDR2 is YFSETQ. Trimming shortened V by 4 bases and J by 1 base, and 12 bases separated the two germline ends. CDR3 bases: TGCGCCAGCAGCCCCGGTGGGGGTTCCTACGAGCAGTACTTC. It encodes CASSPGGGSYEQYF.

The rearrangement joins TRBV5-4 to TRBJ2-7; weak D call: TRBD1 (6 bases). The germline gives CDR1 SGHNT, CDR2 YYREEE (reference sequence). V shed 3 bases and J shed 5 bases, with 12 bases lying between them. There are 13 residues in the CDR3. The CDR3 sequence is CASSSSNRDEQYF. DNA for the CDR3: TGTGCCAGCAGCTCTTCCAACAGGGACGAGCAGTACTTC. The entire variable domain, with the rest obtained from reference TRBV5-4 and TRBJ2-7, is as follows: ETGVTQSPTHLIKTRGQQVTLRCSSQSGHNTVSWYQQALGQGPQFIFQYYREEENGRGNFPPRFSGLQFPNYSSELNVNALELDDSALYLCASSSSNRDEQYFGPGTRLTVT.